The sequence of this T cell receptor beta chain was determined in a study of CD8+CD57+ T cells in acquired aplastic anemia. Whole-study context: Sorted CD4+ and CD8+ cells gave an average of roughly 3.3 ug of DNA. Study outcomes and limitations: Patients shared around 31 CD8+ CDR3 sequences with controls.

TCR beta VDJ and CDR3 were profiled, and genomic DNA was the template. TCRdb reanalysed the reads using MiXCR and keeps one entry per CDR3 protein. This repertoire shows some 180,000 distinct CDR3 sequences, around 60% found once; its top ten account for more than 40%. As regards this clonotype: As yet, its antigen is unknown.

Trimming took off 4 bases at V and 0 bases at J, with 12 bases between the two ends. The germline V gene has CDR1 SGDLS and CDR2 YYNGEE. The CDR3 spans 15 residues. Only patients with CD8+CD57+ cell expansion on flow cytometry were chosen for sequencing. When blood sampling took place, the patients had received no therapy. The receptor comes from a human donor with aplastic anemia. Sequencing was performed on sorted CD4+, CD8+, or CD8+CD57+ T cells (not recorded which) from PBMCs. V is TRBV9 and J is TRBJ2-3; D might be TRBD2 (6 bases). The CDR3 region has the DNA TGTGCCAGCAGCTTATCCGGGAGTAGCACAGATACGCAGTATTTT. Encoded protein: CASSLSGSSTDTQYF. Full variable domain (missing parts from reference TRBV9 and TRBJ2-3): DSGVTQTPKHLITATGQRVTLRCSPRSGDLSVYWYQQSLDQGLQFLIQYYNGEERAKGNILERFSAQQFPDLHSELNLSSLELGDSALYFCASSLSGSSTDTQYFGPGTRLTVL.